The entry below gives a single TCR beta chain sequence along with its context. The CDR3 contains 13 residues. Germline V gives CDR1 LGHDT, CDR2 YNNKEL (reference sequence). V was clipped by 4 bases and J by 5 bases, with 11 bases between them. The record originates from a study of blood T cell repertoires in COVID-19. Overall study context: There were acute and convalescent COVID-19 samples, and they came from the United States, Italy and Spain. PBMCs, B-cell-depleted T cells, or T cells provided the cDNA or gDNA that made up the material.

As originally analysed: Nucleated cell number was recorded as an estimate derived from reference gene primer amplification. The method was immunoSEQ multiplex PCR; TCRdb's version includes in-frame clones alone and lacks a portion of them. Clonal size and the V and J genes are those of that table, whereas D and trimming came from the DNA. The sample yields 54,000 or so clones, around 87% seen once. Sequenced input: peripheral blood. The chain uses TRBV3-1 (or the pseudogene TRBV3-2) and TRBJ1-1; D remains ambiguous. The TCR sequence derives from a man in his forties or fifties with active COVID-19. The CDR3 DNA reads TGTGCCAGCAGCCCCAACACGGGAACTGAAGCTTTCTTT. Translation gives CASSPNTGTEAFF.